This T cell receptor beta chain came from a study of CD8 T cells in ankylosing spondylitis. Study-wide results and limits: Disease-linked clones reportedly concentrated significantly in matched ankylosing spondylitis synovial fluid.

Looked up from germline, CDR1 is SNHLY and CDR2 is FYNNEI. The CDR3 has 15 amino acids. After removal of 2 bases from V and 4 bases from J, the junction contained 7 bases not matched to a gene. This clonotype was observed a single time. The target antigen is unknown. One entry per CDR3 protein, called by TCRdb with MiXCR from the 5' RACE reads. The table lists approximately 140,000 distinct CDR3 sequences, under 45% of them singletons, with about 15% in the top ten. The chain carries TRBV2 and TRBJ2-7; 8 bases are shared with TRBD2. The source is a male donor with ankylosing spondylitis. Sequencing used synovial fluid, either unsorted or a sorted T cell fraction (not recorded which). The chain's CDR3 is CASSEFWTSLYEQYF. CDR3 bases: TGTGCCAGCAGTGAATTCTGGACTAGCCTTTACGAGCAGTACTTC. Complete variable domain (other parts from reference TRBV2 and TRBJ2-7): EPEVTQTPSHQVTQMGQEVILRCVPISNHLYFYWYRQILGQKVEFLVSFYNNEISEKSEIFDDQFSVERPDGSNFTLKIRSTKLEDSAMYFCASSEFWTSLYEQYFGPGTRLTVT.